A single T cell receptor beta chain is shown here with its context. Its specificity is unknown. With only one base between it and a far larger clone, this is likely a read error. Germline V gene data show CDR1 as SGHAT and CDR2 as FQNNGV. This CDR3 spans 14 amino acids. This specimen comes from a study of regulatory T cells in long-lasting Graves disease. Libraries of TCR beta came from iRepertoire HTBI primers plus Arm-PCR of CDR3 regions. MiXCR, run by TCRdb on the multiplex PCR reads, gives a single entry per CDR3 protein. The sample consists of 500,000 or so distinct CDR3 sequences, 14% of them appearing once. Study-level points and caveats: TCR diversity was lower in persistent than newly diagnosed Graves' disease. More public clonotypes were shared by persistent patients (about 3,000) than by new patients (about 1,000).

The time point is: newly diagnosed GD, antithyroid drugs for less than 3 months. RNA from PBMCs was the source of the TCR library. This sample also belongs to another study, concerning T cells in Graves' hyperthyroidism and ophthalmopathy. From that paper: The HTBI primer set was used in a first-round RT-PCR of the TCR CDR3.

This clonotype was sampled from a woman aged 45 to 65 with Graves disease. The chain recombines TRBV11-2 with TRBJ2-1; D possibly matches TRBD1 or TRBD2 (5 bases each). The source material was peripheral blood mononuclear cells (PBMCs), sampled at new diagnosis, from a patient treated with antithyroid drugs. Written as DNA, the CDR3 is TGTGCCAGCAGCTTATTGGGGACCTACAATGAGCAGCTCTTC. Amino acid sequence: CASSLLGTYNEQLF.